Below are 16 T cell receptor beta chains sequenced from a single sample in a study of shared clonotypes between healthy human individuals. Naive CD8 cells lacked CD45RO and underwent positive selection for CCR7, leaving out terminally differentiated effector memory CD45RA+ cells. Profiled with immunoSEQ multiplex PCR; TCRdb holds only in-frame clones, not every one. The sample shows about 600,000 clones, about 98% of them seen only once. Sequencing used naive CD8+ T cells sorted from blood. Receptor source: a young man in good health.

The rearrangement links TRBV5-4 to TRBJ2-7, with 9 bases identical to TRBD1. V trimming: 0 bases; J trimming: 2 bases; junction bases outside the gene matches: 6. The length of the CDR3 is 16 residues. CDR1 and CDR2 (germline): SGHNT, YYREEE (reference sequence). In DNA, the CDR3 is TGTGCCAGCAGCTTGGGGTCATGGACAGGGGCCTACGAGCAGTACTTC. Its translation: CASSLGSWTGAYEQYF. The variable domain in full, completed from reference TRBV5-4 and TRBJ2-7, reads ETGVTQSPTHLIKTRGQQVTLRCSSQSGHNTVSWYQQALGQGPQFIFQYYREEENGRGNFPPRFSGLQFPNYSSELNVNALELDDSALYLCASSLGSWTGAYEQYFGPGTRLTVT.

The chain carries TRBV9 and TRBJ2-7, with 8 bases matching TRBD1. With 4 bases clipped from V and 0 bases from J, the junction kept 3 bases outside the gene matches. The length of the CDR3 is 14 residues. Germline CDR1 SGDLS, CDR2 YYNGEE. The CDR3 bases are TGTGCCAGCAGCACGACAGGGGTCTCCTACGAGCAGTACTTC. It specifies CASSTTGVSYEQYF.

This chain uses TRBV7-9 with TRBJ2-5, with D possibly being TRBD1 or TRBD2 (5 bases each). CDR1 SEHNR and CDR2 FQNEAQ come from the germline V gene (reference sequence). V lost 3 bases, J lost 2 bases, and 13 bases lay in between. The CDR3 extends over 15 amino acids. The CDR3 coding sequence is TGTGCCAGCAGCTTCTCGGGGCAGGGTCAAGAGACCCAGTACTTC. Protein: CASSFSGQGQETQYF.

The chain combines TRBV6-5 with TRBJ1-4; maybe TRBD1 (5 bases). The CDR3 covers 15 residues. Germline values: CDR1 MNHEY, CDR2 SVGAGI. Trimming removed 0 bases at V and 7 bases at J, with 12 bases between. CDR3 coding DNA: TGTGCCAGCAGTTACTCGAGATCGGGGACTGAAAAACTGTTTTTT. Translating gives CASSYSRSGTEKLFF.

The CDR3 coding sequence is TGCGCCGCTGTAGTCCGGGGACCCTCCTACGAGCAGTACTTC. It is translated as CAAVVRGPSYEQYF. The chain has TRBV5-1 and TRBJ2-7; the D gene could be TRBD1 or TRBD2 (5 bases each). This CDR3 is 14 amino acids long. Trimming removed 10 bases from V and 0 bases from J, with 17 bases in between. CDR1 is SGHRS, CDR2 YFSETQ, per germline. Using reference TRBV5-1 and TRBJ2-7 for the parts outside the CDR3, the full variable domain is KAGVTQTPRYLIKTRGQQVTLSCSPISGHRSVSWYQQTPGQGLQFLFEYFSETQRNKGNFPGRFSGRQFSNSRSEMNVSTLELGDSALYLCAAVVRGPSYEQYFGPGTRLTVT.

The CDR3 DNA follows: TGTGCCAGCAGCTTACTCGCGGGACTAGCGGGAGCGGGCACCGGGGAGCTGTTTTTT. This sequence encodes CASSLLAGLAGAGTGELFF. This chain connects TRBV5-6 to TRBJ2-2, with TRBD2 matching 14 bases. Looked up from germline, CDR1 is SGHDT and CDR2 is YYEEEE. This CDR3 has 19 residues. Trimming took 2 bases from V and 4 from J; bases not matched to a gene: 10.

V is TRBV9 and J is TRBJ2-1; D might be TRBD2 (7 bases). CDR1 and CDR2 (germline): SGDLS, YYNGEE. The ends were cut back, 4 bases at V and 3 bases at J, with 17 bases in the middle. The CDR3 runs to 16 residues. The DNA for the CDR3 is TGTGCCAGCAGCCCCAGGGGAGCGGGATACTACAATGAGCAGTTCTTC. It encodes CASSPRGAGYYNEQFF.

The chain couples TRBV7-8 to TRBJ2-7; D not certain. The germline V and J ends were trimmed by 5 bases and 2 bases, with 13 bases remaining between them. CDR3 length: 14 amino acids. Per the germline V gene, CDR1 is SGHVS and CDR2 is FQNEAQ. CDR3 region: CASSRTPNPYEQYF. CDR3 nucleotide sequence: TGTGCCAGCAGCCGGACCCCAAACCCCTACGAGCAGTACTTC.

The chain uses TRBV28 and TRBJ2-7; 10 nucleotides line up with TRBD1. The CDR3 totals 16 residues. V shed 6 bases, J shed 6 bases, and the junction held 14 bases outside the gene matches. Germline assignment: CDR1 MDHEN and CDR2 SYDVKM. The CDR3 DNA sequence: TGTGCCAGCAGGGCCGGGACAGGGGTTCTCCTACGCGAGCAGTACTTC. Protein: CASRAGTGVLLREQYF.

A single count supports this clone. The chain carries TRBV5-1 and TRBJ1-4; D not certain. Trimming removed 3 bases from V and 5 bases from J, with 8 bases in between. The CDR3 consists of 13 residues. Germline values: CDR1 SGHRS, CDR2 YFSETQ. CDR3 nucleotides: TGCGCCAGCAGCTCTGAAGAAAATGAAAAACTGTTTTTT. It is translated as CASSSEENEKLFF.

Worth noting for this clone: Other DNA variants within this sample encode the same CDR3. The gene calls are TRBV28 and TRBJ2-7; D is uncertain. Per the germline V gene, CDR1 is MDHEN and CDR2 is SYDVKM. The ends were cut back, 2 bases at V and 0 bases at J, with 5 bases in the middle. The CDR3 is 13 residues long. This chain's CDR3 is CASSLRDSYEQYF. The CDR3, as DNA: TGTGCCAGCAGTTTAAGGGACTCCTACGAGCAGTACTTC.

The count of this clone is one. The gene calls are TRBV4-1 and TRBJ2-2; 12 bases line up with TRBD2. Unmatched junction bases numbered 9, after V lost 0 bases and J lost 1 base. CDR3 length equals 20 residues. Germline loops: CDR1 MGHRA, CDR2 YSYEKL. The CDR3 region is CASSQDTLAGGQGNTGELFF. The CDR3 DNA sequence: TGCGCCAGCAGCCAAGATACTCTAGCGGGAGGGCAGGGGAACACCGGGGAGCTGTTTTTT.

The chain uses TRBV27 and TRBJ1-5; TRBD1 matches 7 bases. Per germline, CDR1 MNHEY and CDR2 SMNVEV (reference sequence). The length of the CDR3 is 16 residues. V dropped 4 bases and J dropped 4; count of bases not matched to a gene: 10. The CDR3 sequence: CASSSTGVWGNQPQHF. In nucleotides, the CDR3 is TGTGCCAGCAGTTCCACAGGGGTATGGGGGAATCAGCCCCAGCATTTT.

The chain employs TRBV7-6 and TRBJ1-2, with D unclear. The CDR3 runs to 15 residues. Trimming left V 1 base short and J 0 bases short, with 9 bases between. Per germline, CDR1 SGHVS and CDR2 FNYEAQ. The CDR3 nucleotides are TGTGCCAGCAGCTTAGGCCAGGATACTAACTATGGCTACACCTTC. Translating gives CASSLGQDTNYGYTF.

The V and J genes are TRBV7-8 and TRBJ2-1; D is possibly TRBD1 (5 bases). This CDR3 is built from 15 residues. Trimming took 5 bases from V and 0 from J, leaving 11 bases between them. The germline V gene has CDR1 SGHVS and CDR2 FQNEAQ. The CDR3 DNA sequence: TGTGCCAGCAGCGCCGACAGCTTCTCCTACAATGAGCAGTTCTTC. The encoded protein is CASSADSFSYNEQFF.

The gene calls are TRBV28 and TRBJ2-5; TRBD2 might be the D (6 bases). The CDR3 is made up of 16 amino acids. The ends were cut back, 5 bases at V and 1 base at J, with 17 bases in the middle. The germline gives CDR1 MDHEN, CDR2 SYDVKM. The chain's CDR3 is CASSLSGNTLQETQYF. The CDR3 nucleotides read TGTGCCAGCAGTCTTAGCGGAAACACGCTCCAAGAGACCCAGTACTTC.